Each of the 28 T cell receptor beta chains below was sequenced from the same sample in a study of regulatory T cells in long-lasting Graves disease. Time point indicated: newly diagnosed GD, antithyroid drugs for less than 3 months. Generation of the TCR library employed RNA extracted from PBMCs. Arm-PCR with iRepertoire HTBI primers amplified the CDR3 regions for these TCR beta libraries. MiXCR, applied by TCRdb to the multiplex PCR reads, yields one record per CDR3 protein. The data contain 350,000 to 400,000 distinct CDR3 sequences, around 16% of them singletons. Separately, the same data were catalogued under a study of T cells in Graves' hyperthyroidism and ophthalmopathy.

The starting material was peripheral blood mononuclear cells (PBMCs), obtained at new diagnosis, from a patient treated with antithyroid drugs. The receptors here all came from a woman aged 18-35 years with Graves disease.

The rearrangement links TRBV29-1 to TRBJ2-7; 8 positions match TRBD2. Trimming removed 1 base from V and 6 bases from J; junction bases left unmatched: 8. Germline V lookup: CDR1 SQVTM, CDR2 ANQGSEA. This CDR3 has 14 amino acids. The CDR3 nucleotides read TGCAGCGTTGAAGCGGGGGGGACTGTTCCCGAGCAGTACTTC. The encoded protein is CSVEAGGTVPEQYF.

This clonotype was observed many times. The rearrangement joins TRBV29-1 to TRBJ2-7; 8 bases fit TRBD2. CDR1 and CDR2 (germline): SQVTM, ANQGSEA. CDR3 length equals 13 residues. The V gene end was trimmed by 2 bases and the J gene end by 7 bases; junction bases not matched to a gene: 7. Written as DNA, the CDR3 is TGCAGCGTTGAACAAGCGGGGGCCTTTGAGCAGTACTTC. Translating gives CSVEQAGAFEQYF.

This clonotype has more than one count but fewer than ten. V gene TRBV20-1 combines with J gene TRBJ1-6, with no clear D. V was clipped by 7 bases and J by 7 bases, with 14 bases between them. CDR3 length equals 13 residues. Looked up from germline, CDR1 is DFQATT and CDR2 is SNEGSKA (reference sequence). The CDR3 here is CSVRKGPNSPLHF. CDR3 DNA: TGCAGTGTAAGAAAAGGACCCAATTCACCCCTCCACTTT.

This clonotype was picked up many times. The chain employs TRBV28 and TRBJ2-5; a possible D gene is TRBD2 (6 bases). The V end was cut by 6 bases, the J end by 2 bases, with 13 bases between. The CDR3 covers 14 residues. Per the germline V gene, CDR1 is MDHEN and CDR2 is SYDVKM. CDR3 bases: TGTGCCAGCAGCTTGAGACTAGGACAAGAGACCCAGTACTTC. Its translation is CASSLRLGQETQYF.

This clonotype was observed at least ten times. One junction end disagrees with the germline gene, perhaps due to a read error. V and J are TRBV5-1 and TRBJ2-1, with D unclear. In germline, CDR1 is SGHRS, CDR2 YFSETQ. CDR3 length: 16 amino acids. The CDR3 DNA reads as TGTGCCAGCAGCTTAGGTCTCCGTGAGTACCACAATGAGCAGTTCTTC. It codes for CASSLGLREYHNEQFF. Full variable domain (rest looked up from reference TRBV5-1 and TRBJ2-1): KAGVTQTPRYLIKTRGQQVTLSCSPISGHRSVSWYQQTPGQGLQFLFEYFSETQRNKGNFPGRFSGRQFSNSRSEMNVSTLELGDSALYLCASSLGLREYHNEQFFGPGTRLTVL.

The CDR3 nucleotides are TGCGCCAGCAGCCCTGTTGGGGCCTCTGGGGCCAACGTCCTGACTTTC. Residues: CASSPVGASGANVLTF. This sequence joins TRBV5-1 and TRBJ2-6, with a tentative D call TRBD1 (5 bases). Looked up from germline, CDR1 is SGHRS and CDR2 is YFSETQ. With 4 bases removed from V and 0 bases from J, the gap between germline ends came to 11 bases. The length of the CDR3 is 16 residues.

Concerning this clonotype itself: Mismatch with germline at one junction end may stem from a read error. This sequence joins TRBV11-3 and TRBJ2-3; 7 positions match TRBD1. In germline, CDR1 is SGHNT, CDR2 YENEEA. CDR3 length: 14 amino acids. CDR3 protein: CASSLDRASDTQYF. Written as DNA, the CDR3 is TGCGCCAGCAGCTTAGACAGGGCTTCAGATACGCAGTATTTT.

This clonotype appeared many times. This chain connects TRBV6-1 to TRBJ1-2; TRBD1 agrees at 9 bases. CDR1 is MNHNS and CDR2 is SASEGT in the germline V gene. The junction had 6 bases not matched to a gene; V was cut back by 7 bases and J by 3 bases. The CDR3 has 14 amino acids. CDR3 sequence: CASNPTGGYYGYTF. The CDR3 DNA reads TGTGCCAGCAATCCGACAGGGGGATACTATGGCTACACCTTC.

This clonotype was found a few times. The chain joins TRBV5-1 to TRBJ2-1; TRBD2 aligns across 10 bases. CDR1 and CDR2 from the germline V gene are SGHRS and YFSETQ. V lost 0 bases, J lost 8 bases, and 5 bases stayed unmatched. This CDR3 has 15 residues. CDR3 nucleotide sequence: TGCGCCAGCAGCTTGGTGTCTAGCGGGAGTTATGAGCAGTTCTTC. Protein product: CASSLVSSGSYEQFF.

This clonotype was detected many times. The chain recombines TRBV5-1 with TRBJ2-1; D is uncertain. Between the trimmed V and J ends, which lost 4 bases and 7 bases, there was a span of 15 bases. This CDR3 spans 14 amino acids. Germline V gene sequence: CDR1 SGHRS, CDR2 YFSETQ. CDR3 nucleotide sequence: TGCGCCAGCAGCCCGCCCGCGACTCAGAATGAGCAGTTCTTC. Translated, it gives CASSPPATQNEQFF.

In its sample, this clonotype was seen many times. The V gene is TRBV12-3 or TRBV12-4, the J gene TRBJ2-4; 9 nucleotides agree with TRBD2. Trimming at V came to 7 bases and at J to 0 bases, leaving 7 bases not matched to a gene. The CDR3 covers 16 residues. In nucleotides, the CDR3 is TGTGCCAGCACCCTTAGCGGGGGCCTAGCCAAAAACATTCAGTACTTC. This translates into CASTLSGGLAKNIQYF.

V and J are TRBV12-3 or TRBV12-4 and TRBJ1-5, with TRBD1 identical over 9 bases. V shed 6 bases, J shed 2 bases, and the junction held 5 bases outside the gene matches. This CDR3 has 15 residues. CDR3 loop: CASSHGQGRNQPQHF. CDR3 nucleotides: TGTGCCAGCAGCCATGGACAGGGGCGCAATCAGCCCCAGCATTTT.

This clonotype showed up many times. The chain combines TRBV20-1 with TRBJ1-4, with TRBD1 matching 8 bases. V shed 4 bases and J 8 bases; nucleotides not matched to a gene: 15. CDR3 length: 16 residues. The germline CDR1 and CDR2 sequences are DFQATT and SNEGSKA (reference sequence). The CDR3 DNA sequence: TGCAGTGCTAAAAGGAAATACAGGGGGTTCGGGGAAAAACTGTTTTTT. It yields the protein CSAKRKYRGFGEKLFF.

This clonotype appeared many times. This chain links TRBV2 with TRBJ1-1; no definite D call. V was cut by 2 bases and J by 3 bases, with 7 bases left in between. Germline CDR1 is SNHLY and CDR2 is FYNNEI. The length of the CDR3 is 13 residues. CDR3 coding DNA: TGTGCCAGCAGTGAAACGGTGGACACTGAAGCTTTCTTT. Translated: CASSETVDTEAFF.

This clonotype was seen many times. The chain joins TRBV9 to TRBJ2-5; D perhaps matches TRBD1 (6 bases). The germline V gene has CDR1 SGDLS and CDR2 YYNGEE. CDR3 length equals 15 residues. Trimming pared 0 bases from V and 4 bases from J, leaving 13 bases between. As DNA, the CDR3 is TGTGCCAGCAGCGTAGATGGGGGCGCTGGAGAGACCCAGTACTTC. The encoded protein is CASSVDGGAGETQYF. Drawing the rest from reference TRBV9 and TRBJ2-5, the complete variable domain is DSGVTQTPKHLITATGQRVTLRCSPRSGDLSVYWYQQSLDQGLQFLIQYYNGEERAKGNILERFSAQQFPDLHSELNLSSLELGDSALYFCASSVDGGAGETQYFGPGTRLLVL.

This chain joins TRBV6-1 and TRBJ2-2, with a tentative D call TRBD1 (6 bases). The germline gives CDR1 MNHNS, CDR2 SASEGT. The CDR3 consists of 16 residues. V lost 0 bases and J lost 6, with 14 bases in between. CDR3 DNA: TGTGCCAGCAGTGAAGCGTCAGGGGTGGGCCCCGGGGAGCTGTTTTTT. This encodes CASSEASGVGPGELFF.

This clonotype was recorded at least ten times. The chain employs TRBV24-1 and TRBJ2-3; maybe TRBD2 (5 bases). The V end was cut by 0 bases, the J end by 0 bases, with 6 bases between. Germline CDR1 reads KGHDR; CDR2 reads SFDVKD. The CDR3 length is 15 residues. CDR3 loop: CATSDLTGSTDTQYF. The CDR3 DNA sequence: TGTGCCACCAGTGATTTGACGGGAAGCACAGATACGCAGTATTTT.

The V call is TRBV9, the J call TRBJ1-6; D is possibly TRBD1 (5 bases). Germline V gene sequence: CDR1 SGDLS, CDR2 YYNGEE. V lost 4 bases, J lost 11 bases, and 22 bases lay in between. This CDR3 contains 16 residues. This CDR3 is CASSPSTLTAVTPLHF. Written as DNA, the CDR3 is TGTGCCAGCAGCCCCTCTACCCTGACAGCTGTTACACCCCTCCACTTT.

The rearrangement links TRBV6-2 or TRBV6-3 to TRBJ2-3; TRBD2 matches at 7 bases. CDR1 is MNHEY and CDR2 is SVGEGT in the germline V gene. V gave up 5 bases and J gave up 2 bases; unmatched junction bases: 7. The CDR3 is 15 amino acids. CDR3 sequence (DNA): TGTGCCAGCAGTGAGGTGGGGGGGACCACAGATACGCAGTATTTT. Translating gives CASSEVGGTTDTQYF.

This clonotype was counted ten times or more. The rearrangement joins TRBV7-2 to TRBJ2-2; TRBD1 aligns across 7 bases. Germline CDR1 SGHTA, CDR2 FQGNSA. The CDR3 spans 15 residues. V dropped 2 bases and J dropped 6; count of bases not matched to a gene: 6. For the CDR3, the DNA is TGTGCCAGCAGCTTACCTAGGGGGCGTCCCGGGGAGCTGTTTTTT. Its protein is CASSLPRGRPGELFF.

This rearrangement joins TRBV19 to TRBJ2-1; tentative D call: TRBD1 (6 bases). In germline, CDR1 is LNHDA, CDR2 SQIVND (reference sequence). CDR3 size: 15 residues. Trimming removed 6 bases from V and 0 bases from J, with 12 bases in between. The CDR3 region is CASSRDMSSYNEQFF. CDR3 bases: TGTGCCAGTAGCCGGGACATGAGCTCCTACAATGAGCAGTTCTTC.

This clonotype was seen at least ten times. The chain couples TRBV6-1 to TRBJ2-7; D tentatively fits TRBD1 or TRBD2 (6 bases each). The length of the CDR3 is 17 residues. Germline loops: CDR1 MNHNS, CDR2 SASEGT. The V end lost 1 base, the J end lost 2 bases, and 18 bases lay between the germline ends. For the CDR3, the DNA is TGTGCCAGCAGTGAAGTGGGGGGCAGGGCCTTTACCTACGAGCAGTACTTC. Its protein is CASSEVGGRAFTYEQYF.

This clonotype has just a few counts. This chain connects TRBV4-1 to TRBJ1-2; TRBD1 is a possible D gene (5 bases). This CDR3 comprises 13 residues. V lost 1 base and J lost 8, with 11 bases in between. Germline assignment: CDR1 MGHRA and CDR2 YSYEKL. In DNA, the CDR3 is TGCGCCAGCAGCCAAGGACAGTTGAAGGGCTACACCTTC. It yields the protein CASSQGQLKGYTF.

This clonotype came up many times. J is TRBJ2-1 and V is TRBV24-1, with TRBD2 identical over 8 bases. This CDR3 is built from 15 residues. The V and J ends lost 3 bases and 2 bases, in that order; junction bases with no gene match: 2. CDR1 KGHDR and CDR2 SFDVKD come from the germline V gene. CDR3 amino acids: CATSDRAGAYNEQFF. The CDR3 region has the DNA TGTGCCACCAGTGATCGAGCGGGAGCCTACAATGAGCAGTTCTTC.

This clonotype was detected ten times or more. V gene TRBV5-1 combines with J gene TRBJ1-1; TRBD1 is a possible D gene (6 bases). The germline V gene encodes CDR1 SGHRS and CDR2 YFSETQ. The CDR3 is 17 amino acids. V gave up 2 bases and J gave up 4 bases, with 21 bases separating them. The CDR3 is CASSLGGGTKSITEAFF. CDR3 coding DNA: TGCGCCAGCAGCTTAGGCGGGGGCACCAAATCAATCACTGAAGCTTTCTTT.

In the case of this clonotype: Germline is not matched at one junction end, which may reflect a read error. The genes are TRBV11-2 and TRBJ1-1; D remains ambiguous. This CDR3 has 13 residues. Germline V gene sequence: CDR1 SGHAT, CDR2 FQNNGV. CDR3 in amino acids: CASSLGEDTEALF. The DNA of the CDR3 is TGTGCCAGCAGCTTAGGTGAAGACACTGAAGCTCTCTTT.

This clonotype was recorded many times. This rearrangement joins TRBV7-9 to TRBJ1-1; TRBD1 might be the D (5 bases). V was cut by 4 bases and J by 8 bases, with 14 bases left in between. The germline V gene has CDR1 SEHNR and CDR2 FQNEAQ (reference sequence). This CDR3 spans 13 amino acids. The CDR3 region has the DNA TGTGCCAGCAGCTATCTTTCCGGGGGAGAAGCTTTCTTT. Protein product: CASSYLSGGEAFF.

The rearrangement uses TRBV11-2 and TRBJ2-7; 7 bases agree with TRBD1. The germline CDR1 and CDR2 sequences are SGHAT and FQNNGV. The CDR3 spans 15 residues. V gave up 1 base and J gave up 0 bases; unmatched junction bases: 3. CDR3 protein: CASSLGDSSSYEQYF. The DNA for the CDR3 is TGTGCCAGCAGCTTAGGGGACAGCAGCTCCTACGAGCAGTACTTC.